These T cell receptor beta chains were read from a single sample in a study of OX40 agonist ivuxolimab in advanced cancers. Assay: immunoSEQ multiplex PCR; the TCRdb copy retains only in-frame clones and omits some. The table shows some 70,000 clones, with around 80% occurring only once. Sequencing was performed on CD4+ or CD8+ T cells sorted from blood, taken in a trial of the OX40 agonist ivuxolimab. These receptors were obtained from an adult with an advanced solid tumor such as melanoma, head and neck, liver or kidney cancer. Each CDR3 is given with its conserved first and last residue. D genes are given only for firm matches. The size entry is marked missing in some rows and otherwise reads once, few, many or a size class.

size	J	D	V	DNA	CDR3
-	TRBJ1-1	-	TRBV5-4	TGTGCCAGCAGCTCCCAGGGGATCACTGAAGCTTTCTTT	CASSSQGITEAFF
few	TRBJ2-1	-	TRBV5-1	TGCGCCAGCACCCCGGGTGGCGATAATGAGCAGTTCTTC	CASTPGGDNEQFF
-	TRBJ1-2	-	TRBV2	TGTGCCAGCAGCGCACAGGGCCTGGGGGGCTACACCTTC	CASSAQGLGGYTF
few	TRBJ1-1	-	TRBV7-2	TGTGCCAGCAGCCCTTGGGGCCAGTCCCCTGAAGCTTTCTTT	CASSPWGQSPEAFF
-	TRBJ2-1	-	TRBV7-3	TGTGCCAGCAGTCTTATTAGCGGAGAGCAGTTCTTC	CASSLISGEQFF
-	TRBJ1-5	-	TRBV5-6	TGTGCCAGCAGCTTGTTTGGGGGCCAGAATCAGCCCCAGCATTTT	CASSLFGGQNQPQHF
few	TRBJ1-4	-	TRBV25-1	TGTGCCAGCAGTTCTCACGGGGAACTTAATGAAAAACTGTTTTTT	CASSSHGELNEKLFF
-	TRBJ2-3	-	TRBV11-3	TGTGCCAGCAGCCCACGACAGGTTAGCACAGATACGCAGTATTTT	CASSPRQVSTDTQYF
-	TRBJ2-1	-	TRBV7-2	TGTGCCAGCAGCCCCCGGAGCGCCAGCTCCTACAATGAGCAGTTCTTC	CASSPRSASSYNEQFF
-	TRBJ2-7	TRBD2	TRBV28	TGTGCCAGCAGGCGGACTAGCGGGAGGCTCGACGAGCAGTACTTC	CASRRTSGRLDEQYF
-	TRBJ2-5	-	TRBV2	TGTGCCAGCGCACTCCAAGAGACCCAGTACTTC	CASALQETQYF
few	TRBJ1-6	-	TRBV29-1	TGCAGTGCTATACAGGGTATCCCCCTCCACTTT	CSAIQGIPLHF
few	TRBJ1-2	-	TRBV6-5	TGTGCCAGCAGTCGGACAGATAACTATGGCTACACCTTC	CASSRTDNYGYTF
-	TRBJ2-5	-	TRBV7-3	TGTGCCAGCAGCCCGGGGGTTACGGAGACCCAGTACTTC	CASSPGVTETQYF
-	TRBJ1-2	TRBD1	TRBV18	TGTGCCAGCTCACCCGGACCGGGACAGAGGTCCGACGGCACCTTC	CASSPGPGQRSDGTF
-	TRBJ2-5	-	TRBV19	TGTGCCAGTAGCCCAGGGGCAGGGGCGTACCAAGAGACCCAGTACTTC	CASSPGAGAYQETQYF
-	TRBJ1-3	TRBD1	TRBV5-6	TGTGCCAGCAGCTTGGCCTCAGGGGGAGGAGGAAACACCATATATTTT	CASSLASGGGGNTIYF
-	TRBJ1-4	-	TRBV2	TGTGCCAGCAGTCGGGATTATAATGAAAAACTGTTTTTT	CASSRDYNEKLFF
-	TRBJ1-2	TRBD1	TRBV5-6	TGTGCCAGCAGCCCCGGGACAGGGTATCAATATGGCTACACCTTC	CASSPGTGYQYGYTF
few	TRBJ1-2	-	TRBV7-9	TGTGCCAGCAGCTCGACAGCTTTTAACTATGGCTACACCTTC	CASSSTAFNYGYTF
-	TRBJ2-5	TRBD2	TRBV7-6	TGTGCCAGCAGCTTAGTGGGCCCGGGAGGGACCCAGTACTTC	CASSLVGPGGTQYF
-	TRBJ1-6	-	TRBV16	TGTGCCAGCAGCCCTCATAATTCACCCCTCCACTTT	CASSPHNSPLHF
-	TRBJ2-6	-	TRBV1	TGCACCAGCAGCCACCAGCCCTCCGGAGCAATTTTGAATTCTGGGGCCAACGTCCTGACTTTC	CTSSHQPSGAILNSGANVLTF
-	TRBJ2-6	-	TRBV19	TGTGCCGTGACTCAGGGTTCTGGGGCCAACGTCCTGACTTTC	CAVTQGSGANVLTF
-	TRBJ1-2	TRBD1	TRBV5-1	TGCGCCAGCAGCAGTGGGACAGGGGGACACTATGGCTACACCTTC	CASSSGTGGHYGYTF
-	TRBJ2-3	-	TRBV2	TGTGCCAGCAGTGTCCCTGGGACTAGCACAGATACGCAGTATTTT	CASSVPGTSTDTQYF
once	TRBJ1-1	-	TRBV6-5	TGTGCCAGCCTTTCAACCTTGAACACTGAAGCTTTCTTT	CASLSTLNTEAFF
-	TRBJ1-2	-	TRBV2	TGTGCCAGCAACGAGGTGCTCTCAAATGGCTACACCTTC	CASNEVLSNGYTF
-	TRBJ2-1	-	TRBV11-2	TGTGCCAGCAGCTTGGCCGGGTACAATGAGCAGTTCTTC	CASSLAGYNEQFF
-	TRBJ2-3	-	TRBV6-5	TGTGCCAGCAGCAAGCAGTCCTCAGATACGCAGTATTTT	CASSKQSSDTQYF
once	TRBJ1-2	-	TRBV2	TGTGCCAGCACGGGGCAGGGAGCCTCTAACTATGGCTACACCTTC	CASTGQGASNYGYTF
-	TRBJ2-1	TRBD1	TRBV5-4	TGTGCCAGCAGCTATGGACAGGGTTCCTACAATGAGCAGTTCTTC	CASSYGQGSYNEQFF
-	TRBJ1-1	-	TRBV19	TGTGCCAGTACCGCCGAGGCGGGTCGGGGTGAAGCTTTCTTT	CASTAEAGRGEAFF
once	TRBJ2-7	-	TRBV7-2	TGTGCCATTTCCCGGGACTGGCCCTACGAGCAGTACTTC	CAISRDWPYEQYF
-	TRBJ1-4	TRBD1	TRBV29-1	TGCAGCGTGTCCCGGGACAGGGGAACTAATGAAAAACTGTTTTTT	CSVSRDRGTNEKLFF
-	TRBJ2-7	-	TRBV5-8	TGTGCCAGCAGCCCAGGGAATCGCGACTACGAGCAGTACTTC	CASSPGNRDYEQYF
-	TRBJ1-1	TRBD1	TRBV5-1	TGCGCCAGCAGCTTAAACAGGGGGTCGGACACTGAAGCTTTCTTT	CASSLNRGSDTEAFF
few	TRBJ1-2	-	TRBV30	TGTGCCTGGAGTGTCGGCGGCTATGGCTACACCTTC	CAWSVGGYGYTF
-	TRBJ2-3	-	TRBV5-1	TGCGCCAGCAGCCCCGACCTAGCTTGGGGGGGCACAGATACGCAGTATTTT	CASSPDLAWGGTDTQYF
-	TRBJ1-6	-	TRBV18	TGTGCCAGCTCACCACTAACAGGAGATTTTCCACCCCTCCACTTT	CASSPLTGDFPPLHF
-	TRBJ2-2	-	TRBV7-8	TGTGCCAGCAGGAAGGGGGGAGACACCGGGGAGCTGTTTTTT	CASRKGGDTGELFF
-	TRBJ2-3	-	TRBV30	TGTGCCTGGAGTCCCCAGTGGGGCGGGGTGACAGATACGCAGTATTTT	CAWSPQWGGVTDTQYF
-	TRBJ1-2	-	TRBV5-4	TGTGCCAGCAGCCCCTCCTATAACTATGGCTACACCTTC	CASSPSYNYGYTF
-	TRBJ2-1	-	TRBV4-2	TGTGCCAGCAGCCAAGTAGGGGGAGCCTACAATGAGCAGTTCTTC	CASSQVGGAYNEQFF
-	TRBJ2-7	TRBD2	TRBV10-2	TGCGCCAGCAGTGAGTGGCGGGAGTCGTCCTACGAGCAGTACTTC	CASSEWRESSYEQYF
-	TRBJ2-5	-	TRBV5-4	TGTGCCAGCAGCTTGGGTACAGCTAAAGAGACCCAGTACTTC	CASSLGTAKETQYF
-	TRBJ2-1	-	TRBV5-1	TGCGCCAGCAGCCCAACAGGGAGCAACAATGAGCAGTTCTTC	CASSPTGSNNEQFF
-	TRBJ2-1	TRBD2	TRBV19	TGTGCCAGTAGTATAATGGTTCAGGGCGGGAGTAGGGTTGAGCAGTTCTTC	CASSIMVQGGSRVEQFF
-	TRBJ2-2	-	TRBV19	TGTGCCAGTAGTTCCACCGGAAGCACCGGGGAGCTGTTTTTT	CASSSTGSTGELFF
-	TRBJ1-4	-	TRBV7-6	TGTGCCAGCAGCTTATTTCAATCTAATGAAAAACTGTTTTTT	CASSLFQSNEKLFF
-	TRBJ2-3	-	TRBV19	TGTGCCAGTAGTATAGAAAACGGGGCCACAGATACGCAGTATTTT	CASSIENGATDTQYF
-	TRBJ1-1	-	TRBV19	TGTGCCAGTACCCCCCGGCCAGGGGTAAACACTGAAGCTTTCTTT	CASTPRPGVNTEAFF